A single T cell receptor beta chain is shown here with its context. This entry belongs to a study of shared clonotypes between healthy human individuals. CD45RO negativity and positive selection for CCR7 defined naive CD8 cells, a population that excluded terminally differentiated effector memory CD45RA+ cells. Trimming cost V 9 bases and J 2 bases, with 15 bases left between them. The CDR3 sequence is 14 residues long. Germline V gene lookup returns CDR1 SNHLY and CDR2 FYNNEI. TCRdb's copy holds only in-frame clones and misses some; the assay was immunoSEQ multiplex PCR. The table records roughly 2.1 million clones, just over 90% of them present only once.

This sequence originates from a man between 18 and 35 years old in good health. Some clones in this sample may be carry-over from other donors' samples. The chain carries TRBV2 and TRBJ2-3; perhaps TRBD1 as D (5 bases). The material sequenced was naive CD8+ T cells from PBMCs. CDR3 DNA: TGTGCCAGGTCAATGGACATTTTCACAGATACGCAGTATTTT. Translated: CARSMDIFTDTQYF.